This T cell receptor (beta chain) came from a study of blood T cells in healthy people across ages. Next came a second PCR, run for about 6 to 11 cycles, which used a sample-barcoded 5' primer along with a J-beta primer mix. TCRdb processed the 5' RACE reads anew with MiXCR; each CDR3 protein has one entry. The profile covers about 2 million distinct CDR3 sequences, with about 50% appearing a single time and around 2.1% taken by the ten largest. This CDR3 has 13 amino acids. Deletions cut 4 bases from V and 3 bases from J, with 9 bases between. CDR1 MGHDK and CDR2 SYGVNS come from the germline V gene.

The TCR originated in a woman aged 40 to 50 in good health. Sequencing used blood. J is TRBJ1-2 and V is TRBV25-1; possible D gene TRBD1, 5 bases. CDR3 amino acids: CASSGSGYYGYTF. The CDR3 nucleotides read TGTGCCAGCAGTGGCTCAGGGTACTATGGCTACACCTTC.